Sequencing of this TCR beta chain was carried out in a study of response to subunit inactivated influenza vaccine. Study-level points and caveats: Authors suggested each seasonal flu vaccination may recruit only limited numbers of new T cells.

TCRdb re-analysed the RT-PCR reads in MiXCR, keeping a single row per CDR3 protein. The sample consists of about 190,000 distinct CDR3 sequences, about 15% of them appearing once. Many counts were recorded for this clonotype. The target antigen is unknown. Germline lookup yields CDR1 SGHVS and CDR2 FQNEAQ. V was trimmed by 1 base and J by 0 bases, leaving 17 bases between them. The CDR3 has 18 residues. The chain has TRBV7-8 and TRBJ2-3, with TRBD2 as a possible D gene (6 bases). The source material was CD8+ T cells sorted from PBMCs, sampled around 5 days after vaccination. This sequence originates from a man aged 50-59 years who received an inactivated influenza vaccine. Here the CDR3 reads CASSLGVFGGKSTDTQYF. CDR3 DNA sequence: TGTGCCAGCAGCTTAGGCGTCTTCGGGGGTAAAAGCACAGATACGCAGTATTTT.